This T cell receptor beta chain was identified during a study of blood T cell repertoires in COVID-19. Across the study: Specimens from acute and convalescent COVID-19 originated in the United States, Italy and Spain. T cells, B-cell-depleted T cells, or PBMCs supplied cDNA or gDNA.

Everyone who took part was roughly 18 to 89 years old, and they came from about two dozen US areas. Assignment of participants to cohorts was predicated upon participant-reported clinical history. Method: immunoSEQ multiplex PCR; TCRdb's copy keeps in-frame clones and lacks some. The repertoire holds about 240,000 clones, approximately 86% seen once, with roughly 3.5% in the top ten. Losses at the gene ends were 4 bases for V and 7 bases for J; bases not matched to a gene: 6. CDR1 SGHRS and CDR2 YFSETQ come from the germline V gene. This CDR3 spans 15 amino acids. The sequenced sample was PBMCs or T cells enriched from blood (not recorded which). The rearrangement links TRBV5-1 to TRBJ1-4, with TRBD1 matching over 11 bases. This clonotype originated in a middle-aged woman with acute COVID-19. As DNA, the CDR3 is TGCGCCAGCAGCAAGGGGACAGGGGGAGGTGAAAAACTGTTTTTT. This codes for CASSKGTGGGEKLFF. The whole variable domain, filled in from reference TRBV5-1 and TRBJ1-4, reads KAGVTQTPRYLIKTRGQQVTLSCSPISGHRSVSWYQQTPGQGLQFLFEYFSETQRNKGNFPGRFSGRQFSNSRSEMNVSTLELGDSALYLCASSKGTGGGEKLFFGSGTQLSVL.